This entry concerns a single T cell receptor (beta chain). V dropped 0 bases and J dropped 5; count of bases not matched to a gene: 8. The germline V gene has CDR1 LGHNA and CDR2 YSLEER. The CDR3 covers 16 residues. Here immunoSEQ multiplex PCR was the method, and the copy in TCRdb shows in-frame clones only, minus some. The sample contains fewer than 650,000 clones, 76% of which appear only once. The entry originates in a study of shared clonotypes between healthy human individuals. The receptor was derived from a woman between 40 and 50 years old in good health. Some clones in this sample may be carry-over from other donors' samples. Sequences were obtained from PBMCs. The J gene is TRBJ2-3, the V gene TRBV4-3; 7 bases map to TRBD1. The CDR3 sequence is CASSQDSRGFGDTQYF. As DNA, the CDR3 is TGCGCCAGCAGCCAAGATTCCAGGGGGTTTGGAGATACGCAGTATTTT.